This paragraph reports one T cell receptor (beta chain). The table came from immunoSEQ multiplex PCR; TCRdb's copy has only in-frame clones and leaves some out. The sample shows 100,000 to 120,000 clones, under 95% of them seen only once. Patients received at least one anti-epileptic drug before surgery. These data come from a study of brain T cells in children with intractable seizures. The CDR3 consists of 20 residues. The germline gives CDR1 MNHEY, CDR2 SMNVEV (reference sequence). V lost 3 bases and J lost 0; bases outside the gene matches: 13. This chain uses TRBV27 with TRBJ2-2, with 10 bases identical to TRBD1. The origin of this receptor is a boy in the first two years of life with hemimegalencephaly and intractable seizures. The input for sequencing was peripheral blood, taken at surgery. CDR3 sequence reads: CASSFSPPQGQGTNTGELFF. In DNA, the CDR3 is TGTGCCAGCAGTTTTAGCCCCCCGCAGGGACAGGGGACGAACACCGGGGAGCTGTTTTTT.